This TCR beta chain was captured by sequencing in a study of blood T cell repertoires in COVID-19. Study-wide background: Some COVID-19 samples were acute and others convalescent; all came from the United States, Italy and Spain.

Germline V gives CDR1 LNHDA, CDR2 SQIVND (reference sequence). CDR3 length equals 14 residues. V was shortened by 3 bases and J by 3 bases, with 9 bases between the two germline ends. Adults between about 18 and 95 years of age took part from about 24 US areas. Researchers sorted participants into cohorts using their self-reported clinical history. Data came from immunoSEQ multiplex PCR; TCRdb stores just in-frame clones and leaves some out. The sample lists more than 400,000 clones, roughly nine tenths occurring once. Sequencing was carried out using PBMCs or T cells enriched from blood (not recorded which). This receptor was obtained from a woman aged 18 to 35 who had recovered from COVID-19. This sequence joins TRBV19 and TRBJ1-5; D is undetermined. CDR3 DNA: TGTGCCAGTAGTATGTGGGCCCCCAATCAGCCCCAGCATTTT. As protein: CASSMWAPNQPQHF.